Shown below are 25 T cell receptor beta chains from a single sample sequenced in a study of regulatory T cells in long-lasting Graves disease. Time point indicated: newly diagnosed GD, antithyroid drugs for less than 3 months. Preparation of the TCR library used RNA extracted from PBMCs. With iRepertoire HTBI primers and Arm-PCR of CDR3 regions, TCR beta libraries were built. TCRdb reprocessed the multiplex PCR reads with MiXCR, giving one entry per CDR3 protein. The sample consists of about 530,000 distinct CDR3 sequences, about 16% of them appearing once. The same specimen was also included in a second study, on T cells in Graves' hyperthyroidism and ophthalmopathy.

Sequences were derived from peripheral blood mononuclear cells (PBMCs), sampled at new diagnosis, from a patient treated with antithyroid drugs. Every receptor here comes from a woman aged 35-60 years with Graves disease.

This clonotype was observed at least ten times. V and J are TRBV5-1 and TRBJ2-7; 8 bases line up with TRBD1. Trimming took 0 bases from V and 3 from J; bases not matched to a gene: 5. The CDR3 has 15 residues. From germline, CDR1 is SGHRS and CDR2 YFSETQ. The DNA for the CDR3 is TGCGCCAGCAGCTTGGCCGGGACAGGAAACTACGAGCAGTACTTC. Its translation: CASSLAGTGNYEQYF.

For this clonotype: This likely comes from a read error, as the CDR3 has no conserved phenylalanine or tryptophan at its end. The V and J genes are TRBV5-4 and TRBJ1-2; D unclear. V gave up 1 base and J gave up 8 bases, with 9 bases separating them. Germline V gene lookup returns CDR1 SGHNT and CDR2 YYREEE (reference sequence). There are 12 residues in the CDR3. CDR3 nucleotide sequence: TGTGCCAGCAGCTTGCAGGTGGGGGGCTACACCTCC. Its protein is CASSLQVGGYTS.

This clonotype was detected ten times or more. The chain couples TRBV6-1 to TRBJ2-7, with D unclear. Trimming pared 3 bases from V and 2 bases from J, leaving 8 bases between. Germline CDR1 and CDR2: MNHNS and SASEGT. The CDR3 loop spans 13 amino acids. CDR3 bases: TGTGCCAGCAGTGACGGAGAAGCCTACGAGCAGTACTTC. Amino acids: CASSDGEAYEQYF.

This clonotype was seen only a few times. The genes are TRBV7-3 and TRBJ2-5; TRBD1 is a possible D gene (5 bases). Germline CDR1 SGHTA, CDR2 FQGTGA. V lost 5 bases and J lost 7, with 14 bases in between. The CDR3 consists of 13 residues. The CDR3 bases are TGTGCCAGCAGCCCCCAGGGAATGGGGACCCAGTACTTC. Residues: CASSPQGMGTQYF.

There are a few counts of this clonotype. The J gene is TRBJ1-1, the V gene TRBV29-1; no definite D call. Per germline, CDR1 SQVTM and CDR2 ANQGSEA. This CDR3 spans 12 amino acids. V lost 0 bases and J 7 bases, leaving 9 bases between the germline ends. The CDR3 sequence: CSVEDLENEAFF. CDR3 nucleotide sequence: TGCAGCGTTGAAGATCTGGAGAATGAAGCTTTCTTT.

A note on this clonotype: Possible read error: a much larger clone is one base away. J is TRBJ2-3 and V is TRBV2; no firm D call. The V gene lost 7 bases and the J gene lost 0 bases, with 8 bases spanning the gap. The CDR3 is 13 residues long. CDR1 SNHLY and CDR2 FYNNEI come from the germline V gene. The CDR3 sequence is CASKETSTDTQYF. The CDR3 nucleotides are TGTGCCAGCAAGGAGACTAGCACAGATACGCAGTATTTT.

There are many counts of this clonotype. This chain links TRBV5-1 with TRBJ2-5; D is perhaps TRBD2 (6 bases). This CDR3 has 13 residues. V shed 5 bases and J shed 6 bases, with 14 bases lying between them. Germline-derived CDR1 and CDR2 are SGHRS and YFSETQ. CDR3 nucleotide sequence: TGCGCCAGCAGTCCCTCGGAGGGGAAGACCCAGTACTTC. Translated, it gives CASSPSEGKTQYF.

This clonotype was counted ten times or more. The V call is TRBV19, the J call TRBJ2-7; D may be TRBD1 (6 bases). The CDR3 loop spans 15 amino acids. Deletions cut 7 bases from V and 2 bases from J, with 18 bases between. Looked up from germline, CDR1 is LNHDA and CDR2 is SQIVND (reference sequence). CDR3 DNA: TGTGCCAGTACTTTGGCTTGGGGACAAACCTACGAGCAGTACTTC. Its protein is CASTLAWGQTYEQYF.

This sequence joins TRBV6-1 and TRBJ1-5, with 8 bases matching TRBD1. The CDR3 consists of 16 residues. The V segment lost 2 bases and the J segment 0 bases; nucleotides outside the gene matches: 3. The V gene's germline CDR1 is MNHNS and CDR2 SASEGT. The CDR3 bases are TGTGCCAGCAGTGAATTAGGGACAGGTAGCAATCAGCCCCAGCATTTT. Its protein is CASSELGTGSNQPQHF.

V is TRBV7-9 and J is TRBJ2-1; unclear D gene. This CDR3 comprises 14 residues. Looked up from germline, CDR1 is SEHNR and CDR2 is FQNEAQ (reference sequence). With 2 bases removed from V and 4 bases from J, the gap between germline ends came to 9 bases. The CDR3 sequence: CASSLSARYNEQFF. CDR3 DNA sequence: TGTGCCAGCAGCTTAAGCGCACGGTACAATGAGCAGTTCTTC.

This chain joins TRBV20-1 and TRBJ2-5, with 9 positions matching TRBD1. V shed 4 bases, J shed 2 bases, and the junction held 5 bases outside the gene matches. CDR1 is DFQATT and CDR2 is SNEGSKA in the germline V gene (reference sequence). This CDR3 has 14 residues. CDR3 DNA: TGCAGTGCTAAGGACAGGGGCCGGCAAGAGACCCAGTACTTC. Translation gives CSAKDRGRQETQYF.

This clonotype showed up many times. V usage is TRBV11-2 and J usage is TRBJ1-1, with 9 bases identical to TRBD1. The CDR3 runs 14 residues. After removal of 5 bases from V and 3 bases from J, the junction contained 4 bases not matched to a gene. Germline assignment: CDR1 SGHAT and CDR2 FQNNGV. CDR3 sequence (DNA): TGTGCCAGCAGCCGGACAGGGGCTTACACTGAAGCTTTCTTT. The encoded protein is CASSRTGAYTEAFF.

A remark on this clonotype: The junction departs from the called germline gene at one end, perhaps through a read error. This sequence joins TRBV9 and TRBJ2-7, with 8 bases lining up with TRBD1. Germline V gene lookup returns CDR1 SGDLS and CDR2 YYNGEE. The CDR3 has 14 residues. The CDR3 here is CASSLTGVAYEQHF. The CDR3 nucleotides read TGTGCCAGCAGCTTGACAGGGGTGGCCTACGAGCAGCACTTC.

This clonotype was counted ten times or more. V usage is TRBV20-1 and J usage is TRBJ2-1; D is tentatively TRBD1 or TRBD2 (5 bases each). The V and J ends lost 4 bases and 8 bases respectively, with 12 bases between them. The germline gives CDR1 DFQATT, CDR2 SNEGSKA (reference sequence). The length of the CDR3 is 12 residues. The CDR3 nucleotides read TGCAGTGCTATGGCAGGGACGGATGAGCAGTTCTTC. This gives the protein CSAMAGTDEQFF.

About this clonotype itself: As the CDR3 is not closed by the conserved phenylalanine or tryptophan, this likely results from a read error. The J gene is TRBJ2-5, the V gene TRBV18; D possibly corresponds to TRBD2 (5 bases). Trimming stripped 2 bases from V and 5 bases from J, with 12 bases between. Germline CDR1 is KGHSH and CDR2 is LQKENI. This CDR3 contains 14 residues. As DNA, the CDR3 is TGTGCCAGCTCACCAATAGCTGGCGGGGAGACCCAGTACCTC. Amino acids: CASSPIAGGETQYL.

CDR3 coding DNA: TGTGCCAGCAGCTTGGGGAGAATCAGCTCTGGAAACACCATATATTTT. Protein: CASSLGRISSGNTIYF. This sequence joins TRBV7-8 and TRBJ1-3; D remains unclear. The germline CDR1 and CDR2 sequences are SGHVS and FQNEAQ. The CDR3 consists of 16 residues. The V gene lost 3 bases and the J gene lost 0 bases, with 12 bases spanning the gap.

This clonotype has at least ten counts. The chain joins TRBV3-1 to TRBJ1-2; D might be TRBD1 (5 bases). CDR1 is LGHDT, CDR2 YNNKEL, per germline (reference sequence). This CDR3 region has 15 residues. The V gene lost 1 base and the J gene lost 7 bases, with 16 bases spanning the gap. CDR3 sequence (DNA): TGTGCCAGCAGCCAAGTAATAGGGGCGAAGCTTGGCTACACCTTC. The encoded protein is CASSQVIGAKLGYTF.

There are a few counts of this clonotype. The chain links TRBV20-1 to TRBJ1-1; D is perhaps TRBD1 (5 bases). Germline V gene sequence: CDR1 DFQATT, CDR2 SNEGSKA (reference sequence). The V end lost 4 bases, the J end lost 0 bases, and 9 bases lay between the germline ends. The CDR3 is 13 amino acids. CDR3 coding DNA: TGCAGTGCTATAGTGGGGGTGAACACTGAAGCTTTCTTT. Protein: CSAIVGVNTEAFF.

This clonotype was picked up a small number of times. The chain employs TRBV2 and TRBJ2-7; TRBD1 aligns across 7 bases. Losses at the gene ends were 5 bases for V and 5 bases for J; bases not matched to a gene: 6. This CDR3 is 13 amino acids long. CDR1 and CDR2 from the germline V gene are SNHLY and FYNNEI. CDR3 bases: TGTGCCAGCAGTATCGACAGGGATCACGAGCAGTACTTC. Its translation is CASSIDRDHEQYF.

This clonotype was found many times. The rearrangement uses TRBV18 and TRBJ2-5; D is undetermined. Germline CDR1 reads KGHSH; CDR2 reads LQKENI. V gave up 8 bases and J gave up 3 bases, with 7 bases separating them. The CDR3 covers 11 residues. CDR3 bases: TGTGCCAGCAGTTACAAAGAGACCCAGTACTTC. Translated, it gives CASSYKETQYF.

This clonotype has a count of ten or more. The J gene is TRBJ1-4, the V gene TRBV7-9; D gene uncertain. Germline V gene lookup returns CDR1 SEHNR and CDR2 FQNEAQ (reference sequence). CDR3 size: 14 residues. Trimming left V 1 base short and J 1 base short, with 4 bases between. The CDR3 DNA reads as TGTGCCAGCAGCTTAGGCGGAACTAATGAAAAACTGTTTTTT. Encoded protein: CASSLGGTNEKLFF.

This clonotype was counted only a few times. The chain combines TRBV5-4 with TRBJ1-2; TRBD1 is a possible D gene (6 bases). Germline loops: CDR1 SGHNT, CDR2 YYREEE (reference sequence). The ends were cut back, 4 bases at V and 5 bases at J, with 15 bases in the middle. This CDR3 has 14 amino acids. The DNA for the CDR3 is TGTGCCAGCAGCCCCTTTCCGGGGGCGTATGGCTACACCTTC. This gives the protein CASSPFPGAYGYTF.

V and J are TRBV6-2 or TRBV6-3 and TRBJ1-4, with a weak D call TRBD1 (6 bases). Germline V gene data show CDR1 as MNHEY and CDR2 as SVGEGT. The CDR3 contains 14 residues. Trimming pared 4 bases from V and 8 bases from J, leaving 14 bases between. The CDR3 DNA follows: TGTGCCAGCAGTTTTTCAGGGGCGGGGGAAAAACTGTTTTTT. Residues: CASSFSGAGEKLFF.

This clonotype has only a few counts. The CDR3 coding sequence is TGCGCCAGCAGCACAGACAGGTCCGAGCAGTACTTC. It codes for CASSTDRSEQYF. The chain joins TRBV5-1 to TRBJ2-7; tentatively, D is TRBD1 (6 bases). The CDR3 is 12 residues long. V lost 4 bases and J lost 6, with 11 bases in between. Looked up from germline, CDR1 is SGHRS and CDR2 is YFSETQ.

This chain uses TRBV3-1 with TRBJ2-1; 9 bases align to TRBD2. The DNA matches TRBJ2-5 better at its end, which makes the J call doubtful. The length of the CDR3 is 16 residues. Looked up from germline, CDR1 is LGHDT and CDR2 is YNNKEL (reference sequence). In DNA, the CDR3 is TGTGCCAGCAGCCAAGTGATGGGGACTAGCCCCGAGACCCAGTACTTC. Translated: CASSQVMGTSPETQYF.